The 28 T cell receptor beta chains below come from one sample, sequenced in a study of a mutant IDH1 vaccine in newly diagnosed glioma. Time point reported: week 47, end of study. Every vaccine dose comprised 300 ug of mutant IDH1 20-mer peptide plus topical imiquimod. Sequenced by immunoSEQ multiplex PCR; TCRdb stores in-frame clones only, minus some. Found here are approximately 32,000 clones, over 85% of them singletons; the top ten hold about 2.3%. No cognate antigen is known for these TCRs. This material consisted of PBMCs, taken from a glioma patient whose treatment included an IDH1 peptide vaccine. These receptor sequences come from a man aged 35-49 years with glioma.

V is TRBV2 and J is TRBJ1-6; 10 bases fit TRBD1. V was pared by 6 bases and J by 8 bases, with 4 bases of the junction left unmatched. Germline assignment: CDR1 SNHLY and CDR2 FYNNEI. The CDR3 extends over 14 amino acids. The CDR3 DNA reads TGTGCCAGCAGCGAGGACAGGGGGTATTCACCCCTCCACTTT. Translating gives CASSEDRGYSPLHF.

This chain links TRBV28 with TRBJ2-7, with a weak D call TRBD1 (6 bases). Trimming took 7 bases from V and 6 from J, leaving 10 bases between them. The CDR3 is 11 residues long. Germline V gene lookup returns CDR1 MDHEN and CDR2 SYDVKM. The CDR3 reads CASNPRGEQYF. CDR3 nucleotide sequence: TGTGCCAGCAATCCCAGGGGCGAGCAGTACTTC.

This chain uses TRBV27 with TRBJ1-6; D gene ambiguous. This CDR3 is built from 18 residues. Germline CDR1 and CDR2: MNHEY and SMNVEV (reference sequence). V lost 5 bases to trimming and J lost 0 bases, with 17 bases between them. The CDR3 region has the DNA TGTGCCAGCAGTCCGCCCAGGAATACCTACTCCTATAATTCACCCCTCCACTTT. Protein sequence: CASSPPRNTYSYNSPLHF.

The chain employs TRBV11-2 and TRBJ1-3, with 8 bases identical to TRBD1. CDR1 and CDR2 (germline): SGHAT, FQNNGV. This CDR3 has 15 amino acids. Trimming cost V 4 bases and J 4 bases; bases outside gene matches: 6. CDR3 in amino acids: CASSSDRGGGNTIYF. The CDR3, as DNA: TGTGCCAGCAGCTCAGACAGGGGAGGCGGAAACACCATATATTTT. The full variable domain, its missing parts supplied by reference TRBV11-2 and TRBJ1-3, is EAGVAQSPRYKIIEKRQSVAFWCNPISGHATLYWYQQILGQGPKLLIQFQNNGVVDDSQLPKDRFSAERLKGVDSTLKIQPAKLEDSAVYLCASSSDRGGGNTIYFGEGSWLTVV.

The CDR3 here is CASSSDRGFNQPQHF. The CDR3 DNA follows: TGTGCCAGCAGCTCGGACAGGGGTTTCAATCAGCCCCAGCATTTT. The V gene is TRBV7-8, the J gene TRBJ1-5; 9 bases fit TRBD1. Germline CDR1 and CDR2: SGHVS and FQNEAQ. The CDR3 extends over 15 amino acids. The junction had 4 bases not matched to a gene; V was cut back by 4 bases and J by 3 bases.

The V and J genes are TRBV29-1 and TRBJ1-2; 10 bases align to TRBD1. The CDR3 is 13 residues long. V gave up 4 bases and J gave up 4 bases; unmatched junction bases: 3. Germline CDR1 and CDR2: SQVTM and ANQGSEA. DNA for the CDR3: TGCAGCGTTGTGACAGGGGGCGCCTATGGCTACACCTTC. Translated, it gives CSVVTGGAYGYTF.

The chain uses TRBV21-1 and TRBJ2-5; the table names TRBD2, a call not compared with the DNA. TRBV21-1 is a listed pseudogene. This CDR3 contains 11 residues. CDR3 region: CASRLKETQYF. The CDR3 DNA follows: TGTGCCAGCAGACTCAAAGAGACCCAGTACTTC.

The rearrangement joins TRBV4-1 to TRBJ2-5; 7 positions agree with TRBD2. CDR1 is MGHRA and CDR2 is YSYEKL in the germline V gene. V lost 3 bases and J lost 7; bases outside the gene matches: 14. The CDR3 extends over 16 amino acids. The CDR3 DNA follows: TGCGCCAGCAGCCACACCAGAGCGGGGCCGGGGACGACCCAGTACTTC. It specifies CASSHTRAGPGTTQYF.

V is TRBV28 and J is TRBJ2-2; D gene unclear. V was cut by 5 bases and J by 1 base, with 11 bases left in between. Germline CDR1 reads MDHEN; CDR2 reads SYDVKM. The CDR3 length is 15 residues. DNA of the CDR3: TGTGCCAGCAGTACCCCCGGCGGGAACACCGGGGAGCTGTTTTTT. Translating gives CASSTPGGNTGELFF.

This clone was observed once. The gene calls are TRBV19 and TRBJ2-3; D might be TRBD1 or TRBD2, each matching 5 bases. Trimming took off 10 bases at V and 3 bases at J, with 20 bases between the two ends. The CDR3 sequence is 15 residues long. Looked up from germline, CDR1 is LNHDA and CDR2 is SQIVND (reference sequence). The CDR3 spells CATTREGSTTDTQYF. In nucleotides, the CDR3 is TGTGCCACTACACGAGAGGGGAGTACTACAGATACGCAGTATTTT.

The chain carries TRBV4-1 and TRBJ2-3; the D gene is possibly TRBD2 (5 bases). Trimming removed 2 bases at V and 0 bases at J, with 27 bases between. Germline-derived CDR1 and CDR2 are MGHRA and YSYEKL. CDR3 size: 21 residues. CDR3 in amino acids: CASSQPPFGGSPIVSTDTQYF. CDR3 coding DNA: TGCGCCAGCAGCCAACCCCCCTTTGGAGGATCGCCTATAGTCAGCACAGATACGCAGTATTTT.

The chain is built from TRBV7-9 and TRBJ1-4; a possible D gene is TRBD1 (6 bases). Looked up from germline, CDR1 is SEHNR and CDR2 is FQNEAQ (reference sequence). The length of the CDR3 is 16 residues. Trimming pared 4 bases from V and 0 bases from J, leaving 12 bases between. For the CDR3, the DNA is TGTGCCAGCAGCTCCCCCGGACAGACAACTAATGAAAAACTGTTTTTT. The encoded protein is CASSSPGQTTNEKLFF.

The V call is TRBV6-1, the J call TRBJ2-5; a possible D gene is TRBD2 (5 bases). The CDR3 is made up of 14 amino acids. Germline V gene data show CDR1 as MNHNS and CDR2 as SASEGT. The V end was cut by 6 bases, the J end by 3 bases, with 14 bases between. Here the CDR3 reads CASSAYREKETQYF. The DNA for the CDR3 is TGTGCCAGCAGCGCCTACCGGGAAAAAGAGACCCAGTACTTC.

CDR3 DNA: TGTGCCACCAGCAGCCGAGCCTCTCGGAACGGGGAGCTGTTTTTT. Translating gives CATSSRASRNGELFF. The chain combines TRBV15 with TRBJ2-2, with D uncertain. From germline, CDR1 is LNHNV and CDR2 YYDKDF (reference sequence). Trimming took 3 bases from V and 7 from J, leaving 15 bases between them. This CDR3 has 15 amino acids.

The gene calls are TRBV7-8 and TRBJ1-3; 10 bases match TRBD1. Losses at the gene ends were 5 bases for V and 2 bases for J; bases not matched to a gene: 3. CDR3 length: 15 amino acids. Germline V gives CDR1 SGHVS, CDR2 FQNEAQ. CDR3 sequence (DNA): TGTGCCAGCAGCACAGGGACAGGGGCTGGAAACACCATATATTTT. As protein: CASSTGTGAGNTIYF.

V and J are TRBV7-2 and TRBJ2-3; D ambiguous. This CDR3 is built from 12 residues. The V gene's germline CDR1 is SGHTA and CDR2 FQGNSA. V lost 5 bases to trimming and J lost 3 bases, with 6 bases between them. In DNA form, the CDR3 reads TGTGCCAGCAGCCCGGTTACAGATACGCAGTATTTT. This encodes CASSPVTDTQYF. The full variable domain, rest sourced from reference TRBV7-2 and TRBJ2-3, is GAGVSQSPSNKVTEKGKDVELRCDPISGHTALYWYRQSLGQGLEFLIYFQGNSAPDKSGLPSDRFSAERTGGSVSTLTIQRTQQEDSAVYLCASSPVTDTQYFGPGTRLTVL.

This chain uses TRBV19 with TRBJ2-2; 7 bases are a match to TRBD2. Per germline, CDR1 LNHDA and CDR2 SQIVND (reference sequence). V lost 8 bases, J lost 5 bases, and 14 bases stayed unmatched. This CDR3 is 16 amino acids long. CDR3 region: CASGTIMRLSTGELFF. The CDR3 DNA reads as TGTGCCAGTGGGACTATTATGCGCCTGTCGACCGGGGAGCTGTTTTTT.

V is TRBV4-3 and J is TRBJ2-6, with D hard to call. V was cut by 1 base and J by 0 bases, with 19 bases left in between. The CDR3 contains 20 residues. Per germline, CDR1 LGHNA and CDR2 YSLEER. CDR3 in DNA: TGCGCCAGCAGCCAAGGATCCCCGGCAGCGAGAACCTCTGGGGCCAACGTCCTGACTTTC. Translation: CASSQGSPAARTSGANVLTF.

In its sample, this clone was seen once. The V and J genes are TRBV11-2 and TRBJ2-2, with a weak D call TRBD1 (6 bases). The germline V and J ends were trimmed by 5 bases and 6 bases, with 13 bases remaining between them. The germline CDR1 and CDR2 sequences are SGHAT and FQNNGV. The CDR3 consists of 14 residues. The CDR3 DNA reads as TGTGCCAGCAGCCCCCGGGCAGGGGCCGGGGAGCTGTTTTTT. It translates to CASSPRAGAGELFF.

This clone was picked up a small number of times. This sequence joins TRBV7-2 and TRBJ2-7; D is perhaps TRBD1 (6 bases). V was cut by 4 bases and J by 6 bases, with 10 bases left in between. This CDR3 comprises 12 residues. Germline CDR1 is SGHTA and CDR2 is FQGNSA. The CDR3 is CASSSPGVEQYV. The CDR3 DNA sequence: TGTGCCAGCAGCTCCCCAGGGGTCGAGCAGTACGTC.

This clone was found a few times. The CDR3 nucleotides read TGTGCCAGCAGCTTAGTTCATTGGACAGGGGACTACAATGAGCAGTTCTTC. Translated: CASSLVHWTGDYNEQFF. The J gene is TRBJ2-1, the V gene TRBV7-2; 9 bases are a match to TRBD1. The CDR3 is 17 residues long. Germline V CDR1 and CDR2: SGHTA, FQGNSA. The V segment lost 1 base and the J segment 3 bases; nucleotides outside the gene matches: 7.

In DNA form, the CDR3 reads TGTGCCAGCAGCGGTCGGCTAGTATTCGAGAGCTCTGGAAACACCATATATTTT. Translating it yields CASSGRLVFESSGNTIYF. The chain is built from TRBV7-9 and TRBJ1-3; D is ambiguous. CDR3 size: 18 residues. V was clipped by 5 bases and J by 0 bases, with 20 bases between them. Looked up from germline, CDR1 is SEHNR and CDR2 is FQNEAQ (reference sequence). The whole variable domain, filled in from reference TRBV7-9 and TRBJ1-3, reads DTGVSQNPRHKITKRGQNVTFRCDPISEHNRLYWYRQTLGQGPEFLTYFQNEAQLEKSRLLSDRFSAERPKGSFSTLEIQRTEQGDSAMYLCASSGRLVFESSGNTIYFGEGSWLTVV.

The chain joins TRBV11-2 to TRBJ1-6; D possibly corresponds to TRBD1 (6 bases). The CDR3 covers 14 residues. Trimming took 2 bases from V and 6 from J, leaving 8 bases between them. CDR1 SGHAT and CDR2 FQNNGV come from the germline V gene. This CDR3 reads CASSLLQGNSPLHF. The CDR3 DNA reads TGTGCCAGCAGCTTACTACAGGGTAATTCACCCCTCCACTTT.

This clone was seen once. The rearrangement links TRBV7-9 to TRBJ1-1, with 7 bases lining up with TRBD1. CDR3 size: 16 residues. After removal of 5 bases from V and 2 bases from J, the junction contained 11 bases not matched to a gene. Germline V gene data show CDR1 as SEHNR and CDR2 as FQNEAQ (reference sequence). CDR3 nucleotide sequence: TGTGCCAGCAGCCGATCCGGGACAGAGCCTAACACTGAAGCTTTCTTT. Its protein product is CASSRSGTEPNTEAFF.

The gene calls are TRBV28 and TRBJ1-1; D is uncertain. Germline V CDR1 and CDR2: MDHEN, SYDVKM. The V end lost 8 bases, the J end lost 4 bases, and 17 bases lay between the germline ends. The CDR3 length is 14 residues. CDR3 sequence: CASLSSFRSTEAFF. As DNA, the CDR3 is TGTGCCAGCCTTTCTAGCTTCAGGAGCACTGAAGCTTTCTTT.

This clone showed up just a few times. This chain uses TRBV6-6 with TRBJ1-4; no clear D gene. The CDR3 totals 16 residues. Germline CDR1 MNHNY, CDR2 SVGAGI (reference sequence). V was pared by 2 bases and J by 4 bases, with 14 bases between. The CDR3 spells CASSYAPQVINEKLFF. The CDR3 DNA reads TGTGCCAGCAGTTACGCTCCTCAGGTGATTAATGAAAAACTGTTTTTT.

The chain is built from TRBV7-2 and TRBJ2-5; TRBD2 matches at 9 bases. J gave up 1 base and V 5 bases, and 5 bases lay outside the gene matches. The germline V gene has CDR1 SGHTA and CDR2 FQGNSA. The CDR3 runs 15 residues. The CDR3 loop is CASSGGGAIQETQYF. The CDR3 DNA follows: TGTGCCAGCAGCGGCGGGGGGGCCATCCAAGAGACCCAGTACTTC.

Concerning this clone: Compared with germline, one end of the junction differs, possibly owing to a read error. The V call is TRBV30, the J call TRBJ1-1; 10 bases map to TRBD1. Germline lookup yields CDR1 GTSNPN and CDR2 SVGIG (reference sequence). CDR3 size: 13 residues. The CDR3 here is CAWRVTGGVETFF. CDR3 coding DNA: TGTGCCTGGAGGGTGACAGGGGGCGTTGAAACTTTCTTT.